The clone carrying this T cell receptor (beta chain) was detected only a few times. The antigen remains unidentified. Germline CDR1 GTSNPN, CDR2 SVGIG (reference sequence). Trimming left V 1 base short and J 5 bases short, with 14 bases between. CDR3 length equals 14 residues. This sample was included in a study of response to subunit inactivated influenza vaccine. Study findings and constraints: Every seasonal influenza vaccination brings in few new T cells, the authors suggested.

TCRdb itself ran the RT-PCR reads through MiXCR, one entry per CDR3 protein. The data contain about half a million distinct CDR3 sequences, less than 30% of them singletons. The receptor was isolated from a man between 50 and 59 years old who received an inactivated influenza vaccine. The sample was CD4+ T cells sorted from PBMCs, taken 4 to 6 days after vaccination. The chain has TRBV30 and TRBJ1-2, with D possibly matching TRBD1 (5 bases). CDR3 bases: TGTGCCTGGAGTGGTGGACACCTCCGGTATGGCTACACCTTC. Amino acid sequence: CAWSGGHLRYGYTF.